The source of this TCR beta chain is a study of Graves' ophthalmopathy and Graves' hyperthyroidism. RNA transcripts served as template for amplifying TCR beta CDR3 sequences. First-round RT-PCR with HTBI primers preceded a second-round multiplex PCR. TCRdb re-called the multiplex PCR reads with MiXCR, one entry per CDR3 protein. This sample has about 400,000 distinct CDR3 sequences, with 15% to 20% found just once. This clonotype was seen many times. CDR1 and CDR2 (germline): MNHEY, SVGAGI. V was pared by 1 base and J by 1 base, with 4 bases of the junction left unmatched. The CDR3 has 15 amino acids. V gene TRBV6-5 combines with J gene TRBJ2-7; TRBD2 aligns across 7 bases. This TCR was recovered from a woman between 18 and 29 years old with Graves' ophthalmopathy. Source material: peripheral blood. DNA of the CDR3: TGTGCCAGCAGTTACTACCCGGGGGGATCCTACGAGCAGTACTTC. It encodes CASSYYPGGSYEQYF.